The rows below give T cell receptor beta chains drawn from one sample of a study of blood T cell repertoires in COVID-19. Using immunoSEQ multiplex PCR, the repertoire was profiled, and TCRdb retains in-frame clones only, with some absent. The sample records 270,000 or so clones, 80% to 85% being singletons. What was sequenced was peripheral blood. These receptors all come from a woman in her fifties or sixties with active or convalescent COVID-19. The CDR3 runs from the conserved cysteine through the conserved F or W. A D gene is named only where the DNA matches it firmly. Expanded clones are given a class, and other clones once, few, many or no size at all.

CDR3nt | CDR3aa | v_gene | d_gene | j_gene | abundance
TGTGCCAGCAGGCGAACAGGGGGGGGTGGCTACACCTTC | CASRRTGGGGYTF | TRBV6-5 | TRBD1 | TRBJ1-2 | .
TGTGCCAGCAGCTCTTCGACAGGGGGCACCAATCAGCCCCAGCATTTT | CASSSSTGGTNQPQHF | TRBV5-4 | TRBD1 | TRBJ1-5 | .
TGTGCCAGCAGCTGGGCCCAGACAGGGGCGGACGAAAAACTGTTTTTT | CASSWAQTGADEKLFF | TRBV5-8 | TRBD1 | TRBJ1-4 | once
TGTGCCATCAGTGAGTCGAAGCAAAAAGAGACCCAGTACTTC | CAISESKQKETQYF | TRBV10-3 | . | TRBJ2-5 | few
TGTGCCAGCAGCGTTGGCCTCCTCAGCACAGATACGCAGTATTTT | CASSVGLLSTDTQYF | TRBV9 | . | TRBJ2-3 | few
TGTGCCAGCAGAACTAGCGGGGTATTCTCCTACAATGAGCAGTTCTTC | CASRTSGVFSYNEQFF | TRBV2 | TRBD2 | TRBJ2-1 | .
TGTGCCAGCAGCTGGGACAGTCCCTCTAACTACAATGAGCAGTTCTTC | CASSWDSPSNYNEQFF | TRBV6-2/TRBV6-3 | TRBD1 | TRBJ2-1 | .
TGTGCCAGCAGCCAGTCGGGTCCCGATCAGCCCCAGCATTTT | CASSQSGPDQPQHF | TRBV16 | . | TRBJ1-5 | .
TGTGCCAGCAGCTTAGGGGTGGCGGGGGGGCCCGTCTCCGAGCAGTACTTC | CASSLGVAGGPVSEQYF | TRBV7-2 | TRBD2 | TRBJ2-7 | .
TGTGCCAGCAGCCAAGATGAGAAAGTTCAAGAGACCCAGTACTTC | CASSQDEKVQETQYF | TRBV3-1/TRBV3-2 | . | TRBJ2-5 | .
TGTGCCAGCAGCCAAGCAGACAGGGGGCCTGACTATGGCTACACCTTC | CASSQADRGPDYGYTF | TRBV3-1/TRBV3-2 | TRBD1 | TRBJ1-2 | .
TGTGCCAGCAGTTACCAGGGGATTCCTTACAATGAGCAGTTCTTC | CASSYQGIPYNEQFF | TRBV6-5 | . | TRBJ2-1 | .
TGTGCCAGCAGCTTAGAGAATAGCGGCGTCTCCTACGAGCAGTACTTC | CASSLENSGVSYEQYF | TRBV7-6 | . | TRBJ2-7 | .
TGTGCCAGCAGCTTAAGTCGGACTAGCGGGGCGAACACCGGGGAGCTGTTTTTT | CASSLSRTSGANTGELFF | TRBV9 | TRBD2 | TRBJ2-2 | .
TGTGCCAGCAGCTCGCGACAGCCTGCCGGTGGCTACACCTTC | CASSSRQPAGGYTF | TRBV7-9 | . | TRBJ1-2 | .
TGCGCCAGCAGCTCCGTAGCGGGGGACCACACCGGGGAGCTGTTTTTT | CASSSVAGDHTGELFF | TRBV5-1 | TRBD2 | TRBJ2-2 | .
TGTGCCAGCAGCCAAGTGACAGGGGGCGCTTCGGGGGGCTACACCTTC | CASSQVTGGASGGYTF | TRBV3-1/TRBV3-2 | TRBD1 | TRBJ1-2 | .
TGTGCCAGCAGTGACGGTTTTCGAGCGGGGGGGCAAGAGACCCAGTACTTC | CASSDGFRAGGQETQYF | TRBV6-4 | TRBD2 | TRBJ2-5 | .
TGTGCCAGCAGCACCCGGACAGGGATCAACACCGGGGAGCTGTTTTTT | CASSTRTGINTGELFF | TRBV5-6 | TRBD1 | TRBJ2-2 | .
TGTGCCAGCAGAGGCCCGGGACAGGCCTACAATGAGCAGTTCTTC | CASRGPGQAYNEQFF | TRBV6-5 | TRBD1 | TRBJ2-1 | .
TGTGCCAGCAGCTTACTCCAGGGGGCATATGGCTACACCTTC | CASSLLQGAYGYTF | TRBV7-8 | TRBD1 | TRBJ1-2 | .
TGTGCCAGCAGAGACACCCTGGCCCAGCCCCAGCATTTT | CASRDTLAQPQHF | TRBV2 | . | TRBJ1-5 | .
TGTGCCAGCAGCCGGGACAGAAGCTCCTACGAGCAGTACTTC | CASSRDRSSYEQYF | TRBV6-5 | TRBD1 | TRBJ2-7 | many
TGTGCCAGCAGCTTGACAACAGGGTTCTATGGCTACACCTTC | CASSLTTGFYGYTF | TRBV7-9 | . | TRBJ1-2 | once
TGTGCCAGCAGCTCACTACAGGGTTGGGGGAGTTCTGGGAATGAGCAGTTCTTC | CASSSLQGWGSSGNEQFF | TRBV11-2 | . | TRBJ2-1 | few
TGCGCCAGCAGCTTGAAGTCGGGACTAGCGGCAAATGAGCAGTTCTTC | CASSLKSGLAANEQFF | TRBV5-1 | TRBD2 | TRBJ2-1 | .
TGTGGGGTCTGGACAGCTATGAACACTGAAGCTTTCTTT | CGVWTAMNTEAFF | TRBV6-5 | . | TRBJ1-1 | .
TGTGCCAGCAGTCTCGGACAGATCCGGTACGAGCAGTACTTC | CASSLGQIRYEQYF | TRBV5-6 | . | TRBJ2-7 | .
TGTGCCAGCAGTGAAGCACGGTGGCCCCAGCATTTT | CASSEARWPQHF | TRBV6-1 | . | TRBJ1-5 | .
TGTGCCAGCAGCTTAGAGAATACAAATTCACCCCTCCACTTT | CASSLENTNSPLHF | TRBV11-2 | . | TRBJ1-6 | .
TGTGCCACCAGTGATTTGCGCCAGGATGAGCAGTTCTTC | CATSDLRQDEQFF | TRBV24-1 | . | TRBJ2-1 | .
TGTGCCAGCTCACCAAGGAGTCCTGGGGCAGACCTTTCAGCCAAAAACATTCAGTACTTC | CASSPRSPGADLSAKNIQYF | TRBV18 | . | TRBJ2-4 | .
TGCGCCAGCAGCCAAGGGTTCCAGGGGGTTGGCTATGGCTACACCTTC | CASSQGFQGVGYGYTF | TRBV4-3 | TRBD1 | TRBJ1-2 | .
TGTGCCAGCAGTTACAGGGGACAAGAAAGACCTTCTGGGGCCAACGTCCTGACTTTC | CASSYRGQERPSGANVLTF | TRBV6-2/TRBV6-3 | . | TRBJ2-6 | many
TGTGCCAGCAACCCGGACAGGGGAAGCATTCAGCCCCAGCATTTT | CASNPDRGSIQPQHF | TRBV2 | TRBD1 | TRBJ1-5 | .